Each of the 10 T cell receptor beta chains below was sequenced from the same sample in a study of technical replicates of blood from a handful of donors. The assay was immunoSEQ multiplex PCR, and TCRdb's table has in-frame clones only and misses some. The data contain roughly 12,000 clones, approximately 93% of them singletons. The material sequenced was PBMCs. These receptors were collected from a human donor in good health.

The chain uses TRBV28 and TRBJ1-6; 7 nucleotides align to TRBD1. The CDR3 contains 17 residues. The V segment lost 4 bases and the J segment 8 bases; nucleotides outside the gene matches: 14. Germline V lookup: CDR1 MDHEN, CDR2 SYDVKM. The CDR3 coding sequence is TGTGCCAGCAGTTCAGGGGGGTCTTCATTGGTTTATTCACCCCTCCACTTT. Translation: CASSSGGSSLVYSPLHF.

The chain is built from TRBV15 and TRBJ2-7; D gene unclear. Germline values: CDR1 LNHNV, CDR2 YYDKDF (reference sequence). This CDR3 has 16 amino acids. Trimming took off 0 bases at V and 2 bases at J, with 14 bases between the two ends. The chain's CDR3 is CATSRDRRQLPYEQYF. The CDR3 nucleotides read TGTGCCACCAGCAGAGATCGGCGGCAACTTCCCTACGAGCAGTACTTC.

Here the CDR3 reads CASSSGSGTSGPYVEQYF. CDR3 in DNA: TGTGCCAGCAGCTCGGGGAGTGGGACTAGCGGTCCCTACGTGGAGCAGTACTTC. The V call is TRBV11-3, the J call TRBJ2-7; 11 bases are a match to TRBD2. Trimming took 4 bases from V and 7 from J; bases not matched to a gene: 18. The length of the CDR3 is 18 residues. Germline V lookup: CDR1 SGHNT, CDR2 YENEEA.

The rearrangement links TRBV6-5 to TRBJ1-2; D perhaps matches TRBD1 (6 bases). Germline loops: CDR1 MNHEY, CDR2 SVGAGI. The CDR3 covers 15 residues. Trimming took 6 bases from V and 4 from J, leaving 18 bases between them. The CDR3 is CASSRGGRQFYGYTF. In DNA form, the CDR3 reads TGTGCCAGCAGCAGAGGGGGAAGGCAGTTCTATGGCTACACCTTC.

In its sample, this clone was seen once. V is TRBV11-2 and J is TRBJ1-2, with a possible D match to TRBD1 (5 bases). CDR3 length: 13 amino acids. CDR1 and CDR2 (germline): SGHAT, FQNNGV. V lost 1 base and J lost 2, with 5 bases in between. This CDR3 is CASSLGTNYGYTF. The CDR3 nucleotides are TGTGCCAGCAGCTTAGGGACAAACTATGGCTACACCTTC.

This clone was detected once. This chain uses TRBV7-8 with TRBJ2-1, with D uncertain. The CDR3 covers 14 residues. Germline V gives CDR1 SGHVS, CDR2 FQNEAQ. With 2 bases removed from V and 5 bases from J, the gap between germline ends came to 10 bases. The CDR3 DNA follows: TGTGCCAGCAGCTTACGTGCACCGGACAATGAGCAGTTCTTC. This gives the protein CASSLRAPDNEQFF. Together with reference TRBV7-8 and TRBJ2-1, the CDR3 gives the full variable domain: GAGVSQSPRYKVAKRGQDVALRCDPISGHVSLFWYQQALGQGPEFLTYFQNEAQLDKSGLPSDRFFAERPEGSVSTLKIQRTQQEDSAVYLCASSLRAPDNEQFFGPGTRLTVL.

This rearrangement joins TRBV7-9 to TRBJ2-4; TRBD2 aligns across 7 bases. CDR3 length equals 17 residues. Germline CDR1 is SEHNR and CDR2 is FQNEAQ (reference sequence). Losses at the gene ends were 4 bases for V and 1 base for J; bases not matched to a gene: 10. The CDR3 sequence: CASSSKGAGEAKNIQYF. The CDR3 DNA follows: TGTGCCAGCAGCTCTAAAGGGGCGGGAGAGGCCAAAAACATTCAGTACTTC.

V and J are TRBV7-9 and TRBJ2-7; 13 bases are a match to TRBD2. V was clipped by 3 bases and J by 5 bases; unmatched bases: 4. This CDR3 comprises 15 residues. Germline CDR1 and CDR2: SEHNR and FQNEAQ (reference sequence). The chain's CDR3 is CASSFGLAGVDEQYF. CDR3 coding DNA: TGTGCCAGCAGCTTTGGACTAGCGGGAGTCGACGAGCAGTACTTC.

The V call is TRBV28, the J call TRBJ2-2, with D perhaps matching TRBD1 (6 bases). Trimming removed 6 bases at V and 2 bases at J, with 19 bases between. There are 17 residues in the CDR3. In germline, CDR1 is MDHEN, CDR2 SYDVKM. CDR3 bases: TGTGCCAGCAGGGCCACGACCGGGACAATTAACACCGGGGAGCTGTTTTTT. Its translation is CASRATTGTINTGELFF.

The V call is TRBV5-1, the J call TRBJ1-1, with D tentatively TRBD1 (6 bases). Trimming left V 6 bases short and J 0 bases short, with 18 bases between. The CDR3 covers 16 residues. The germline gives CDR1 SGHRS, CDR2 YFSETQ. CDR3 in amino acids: CASTRSGGPMNTEAFF. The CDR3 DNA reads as TGCGCCAGCACCCGGTCGGGGGGCCCTATGAACACTGAAGCTTTCTTT. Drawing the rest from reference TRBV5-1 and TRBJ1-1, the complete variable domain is KAGVTQTPRYLIKTRGQQVTLSCSPISGHRSVSWYQQTPGQGLQFLFEYFSETQRNKGNFPGRFSGRQFSNSRSEMNVSTLELGDSALYLCASTRSGGPMNTEAFFGQGTRLTVV.